The 24 T cell receptor beta chains below were found in one sample sequenced in a study of OX40 agonist ivuxolimab in advanced cancers. Clones were read by immunoSEQ multiplex PCR, and TCRdb kept only the in-frame ones, dropping some. The data contain tens of thousands of clones, over 75% of them seen just once; the ten biggest clones take up 3.1%. The source was CD4+ or CD8+ T cells sorted from blood, collected in a trial of the OX40 agonist ivuxolimab. The receptor set was obtained from an adult with an advanced solid tumor such as melanoma, head and neck, liver or kidney cancer.

This chain links TRBV15 with TRBJ2-7; 11 nucleotides match TRBD2. Per germline, CDR1 LNHNV and CDR2 YYDKDF (reference sequence). This CDR3 comprises 18 residues. V gave up 3 bases and J gave up 2 bases; unmatched junction bases: 12. DNA for the CDR3: TGTGCCACCAGCAGTTCTAGCGGGGGGCTATTTAAAACCTACGAGCAGTACTTC. It codes for CATSSSSGGLFKTYEQYF.

The chain uses TRBV6-6 and TRBJ2-5; D gene ambiguous. CDR1 is MNHNY, CDR2 SVGAGI, per germline (reference sequence). The V gene lost 4 bases and the J gene lost 5 bases, with 17 bases spanning the gap. This CDR3 spans 15 amino acids. CDR3 region: CASSSPTLLGETQYF. In nucleotides, the CDR3 is TGTGCCAGCAGTTCCCCGACCCTGCTCGGGGAGACCCAGTACTTC.

This clone has a single count. The V gene is TRBV9, the J gene TRBJ2-6, with D uncertain. Germline CDR1 reads SGDLS; CDR2 reads YYNGEE. The CDR3 spans 18 residues. V was pared by 0 bases and J by 0 bases, with 13 bases between. The CDR3 DNA follows: TGTGCCAGCAGCGTAGACGGCAGGCCTAGCTCTGGGGCCAACGTCCTGACTTTC. This encodes CASSVDGRPSSGANVLTF.

This clone has just a few counts. The CDR3 loop reads CASSVQEGLGEQYF. CDR3 nucleotides: TGTGCCAGCAGCGTACAGGAAGGGTTGGGCGAGCAGTACTTC. V gene TRBV7-2 combines with J gene TRBJ2-7; perhaps TRBD1 as D (5 bases). Trimming removed 5 bases from V and 6 bases from J, with 17 bases in between. The CDR3 has 14 amino acids. Germline values: CDR1 SGHTA, CDR2 FQGNSA.

This chain uses TRBV7-2 with TRBJ2-5; the match to TRBD2 covers 10 bases. The CDR3 is 19 amino acids. J gave up 4 bases and V 5 bases, and 19 bases lay outside the gene matches. CDR1 and CDR2 from the germline V gene are SGHTA and FQGNSA. CDR3 in DNA: TGTGCCAGCAGCCTAGACCCCCGGGGGGAGCGGGGGGGCCGAGAGACCCAGTACTTC. Residues: CASSLDPRGERGGRETQYF.

J is TRBJ1-1 and V is TRBV19, with a possible D match to TRBD1 (6 bases). Germline V gene lookup returns CDR1 LNHDA and CDR2 SQIVND (reference sequence). The CDR3 has 13 amino acids. Trimming took off 10 bases at V and 7 bases at J, with 19 bases between the two ends. The CDR3 DNA reads TGTGCCACCTCAGACAGGCCCCGGGGTGAAGCTTTCTTT. Its translation is CATSDRPRGEAFF.

To note about this clone: The sample has other DNA sequences that encode this CDR3 too. The V call is TRBV2, the J call TRBJ1-1; 8 nucleotides align to TRBD1. The CDR3 has 13 amino acids. V lost 5 bases, J lost 5 bases, and 4 bases stayed unmatched. Germline V CDR1 and CDR2: SNHLY, FYNNEI. The CDR3 DNA follows: TGTGCCAGCAGTCGGACAGGGCTAACTGAAGCTTTCTTT. It translates to CASSRTGLTEAFF. Supplemented by reference TRBV2 and TRBJ1-1, the full variable domain reads EPEVTQTPSHQVTQMGQEVILRCVPISNHLYFYWYRQILGQKVEFLVSFYNNEISEKSEIFDDQFSVERPDGSNFTLKIRSTKLEDSAMYFCASSRTGLTEAFFGQGTRLTVV.

The rearrangement links TRBV7-9 to TRBJ1-2; TRBD1 matches 9 bases. The J segment lost 4 bases and the V segment lost 5 bases, leaving 8 bases of the junction unmatched. The CDR3 runs 15 residues. Germline-derived CDR1 and CDR2 are SEHNR and FQNEAQ (reference sequence). The CDR3 is CASSPSRTGAYGYTF. In nucleotides, the CDR3 is TGTGCCAGCAGCCCTAGCCGGACAGGGGCCTATGGCTACACCTTC.

The chain has TRBV11-3 and TRBJ2-3, with 7 bases lining up with TRBD1. Trimming cost V 3 bases and J 4 bases; bases outside gene matches: 4. This CDR3 comprises 14 residues. The germline V gene has CDR1 SGHNT and CDR2 YENEEA. CDR3 sequence reads: CASSFRTGPDTQYF. CDR3 DNA: TGTGCCAGCAGCTTCCGGACAGGTCCAGATACGCAGTATTTT.

V and J are TRBV7-6 and TRBJ2-3, with TRBD1 matching over 7 bases. Germline trimming cut 4 bases from V and 0 bases from J; bases unmatched to any gene: 7. Germline values: CDR1 SGHVS, CDR2 FNYEAQ. CDR3 length: 16 residues. This chain's CDR3 is CASSSPGQASTDTQYF. CDR3 bases: TGTGCCAGCAGCTCCCCAGGACAGGCTAGCACAGATACGCAGTATTTT. The full variable domain, rest sourced from reference TRBV7-6 and TRBJ2-3, is GAGVSQSPRYKVTKRGQDVALRCDPISGHVSLYWYRQALGQGPEFLTYFNYEAQQDKSGLPNDRFSAERPEGSISTLTIQRTEQRDSAMYRCASSSPGQASTDTQYFGPGTRLTVL.

About this clone itself: This CDR3 is also generated by other DNA sequences in the sample. J is TRBJ2-7 and V is TRBV30; D is unresolved. This CDR3 is built from 11 residues. V lost 1 base and J lost 4, with 5 bases in between. Germline V gives CDR1 GTSNPN, CDR2 SVGIG (reference sequence). CDR3 DNA sequence: TGTGCCTGGAGTGAAGAGTACGAGCAGTACTTC. This sequence encodes CAWSEEYEQYF.

The V gene is TRBV12-5, the J gene TRBJ1-1; D unresolved. The V end was cut by 6 bases, the J end by 0 bases, with 14 bases between. CDR1 is LGHNT and CDR2 is FRNRAP in the germline V gene. The CDR3 spans 15 residues. CDR3 nucleotides: TGTGCTAGTGGCCGCCCCCAACGGTTGAACACTGAAGCTTTCTTT. It specifies CASGRPQRLNTEAFF.

This clone was recorded only once. The rearrangement uses TRBV15 and TRBJ2-5; D gene ambiguous. Trimming left V 1 base short and J 4 bases short, with 16 bases between. Germline assignment: CDR1 LNHNV and CDR2 YYDKDF (reference sequence). The CDR3 contains 16 residues. DNA for the CDR3: TGTGCCACCAGCAGAGGTTTCGATGAGCCCCGAGAGACCCAGTACTTC. Its translation: CATSRGFDEPRETQYF.

The chain carries TRBV11-2 and TRBJ2-3, with D possibly called TRBD1 or TRBD2 (5 bases each). The V end was cut by 3 bases, the J end by 1 base, with 8 bases between. CDR1 SGHAT and CDR2 FQNNGV come from the germline V gene. The CDR3 is made up of 14 amino acids. The CDR3 sequence: CASSLGRGTDTQYF. In nucleotides, the CDR3 is TGTGCCAGCAGCTTGGGACGGGGCACAGATACGCAGTATTTT.

The CDR3 sequence is CATSRDGDGAYEQYF. In nucleotides, the CDR3 is TGTGCCACCAGCAGAGATGGGGACGGAGCCTACGAGCAGTACTTC. The chain uses TRBV15 and TRBJ2-5; D assignment may be TRBD1 or TRBD2 (5 bases each). The DNA matches TRBJ2-7 better at its end, which makes the J call doubtful. The CDR3 covers 15 residues. CDR1 is LNHNV and CDR2 is YYDKDF in the germline V gene (reference sequence).

This chain joins TRBV5-6 and TRBJ2-5, with 12 bases that match TRBD1. CDR1 is SGHDT and CDR2 is YYEEEE in the germline V gene. CDR3 length: 14 residues. After removal of 3 bases from V and 4 bases from J, the junction contained 1 base not matched to a gene. For the CDR3, the DNA is TGTGCCAGCAGCTGGGACAGGGGGCGAGAGACCCAGTACTTC. This codes for CASSWDRGRETQYF.

The chain carries TRBV27 and TRBJ1-1; D is possibly TRBD1 (6 bases). Trimming shortened V by 0 bases and J by 9 bases, and 26 bases separated the two germline ends. Germline V CDR1 and CDR2: MNHEY, SMNVEV (reference sequence). The CDR3 spans 18 residues. CDR3 nucleotides: TGTGCCAGCAGTTTATCGGGACCGGGGGCAGGGGCACTCTTTAAAGCTTTCTTT. As protein: CASSLSGPGAGALFKAFF.

V is TRBV7-9 and J is TRBJ1-1; D remains unclear. The ends were cut back, 0 bases at V and 5 bases at J, with 13 bases in the middle. The germline V gene has CDR1 SEHNR and CDR2 FQNEAQ (reference sequence). CDR3 length: 15 residues. The DNA of the CDR3 is TGTGCCAGCAGCTTAGCGAGGCAGTTGGGAACTGAAGCTTTCTTT. Amino acids: CASSLARQLGTEAFF.

The chain uses TRBV20-1 and TRBJ2-4; perhaps TRBD1 as D (5 bases). The V gene's germline CDR1 is DFQATT and CDR2 SNEGSKA (reference sequence). This CDR3 has 11 amino acids. V lost 4 bases and J lost 11, with 12 bases in between. CDR3 protein: CSANLKQVQYF. CDR3 coding DNA: TGCAGTGCTAACTTAAAACAGGTTCAGTACTTC.

CDR3 DNA sequence: TGTGCCAGCAGTTACCAGACAGGGGGCACTGAAGCTTTCTTT. It translates to CASSYQTGGTEAFF. This chain links TRBV6-5 with TRBJ1-1, with 9 bases fitting TRBD1. The CDR3 is 14 residues long. V lost 2 bases to trimming and J lost 4 bases; unmatched junction nucleotides: 2. Germline V lookup: CDR1 MNHEY, CDR2 SVGAGI.

This clone was counted a single time. The V gene is TRBV6-1, the J gene TRBJ1-2; 8 bases agree with TRBD1. Germline trimming cut 6 bases from V and 8 bases from J; bases unmatched to any gene: 11. Germline V gives CDR1 MNHNS, CDR2 SASEGT. This CDR3 is built from 14 residues. CDR3 amino acids: CASSPGQAYAGYTF. The CDR3 coding sequence is TGTGCCAGCAGCCCGGGACAGGCCTATGCCGGCTACACCTTC.

The J gene is TRBJ1-1, the V gene TRBV6-1; D remains unclear. This CDR3 comprises 15 residues. Trimming took off 8 bases at V and 0 bases at J, with 16 bases between the two ends. Germline V gives CDR1 MNHNS, CDR2 SASEGT. CDR3 sequence reads: CASGIVWKLNTEAFF. DNA of the CDR3: TGTGCCAGCGGTATCGTCTGGAAACTGAACACTGAAGCTTTCTTT.

The V and J genes are TRBV6-1 and TRBJ1-2; D is undetermined. Germline CDR1 and CDR2: MNHNS and SASEGT. This CDR3 has 11 amino acids. V shed 7 bases and J shed 7 bases, with 10 bases lying between them. The CDR3 bases are TGTGCCAGCACCTCGGGCTTTGGCTACACCTTC. Amino acid sequence: CASTSGFGYTF.

This chain joins TRBV4-1 and TRBJ2-7, with 8 bases matching TRBD1. Unmatched junction bases numbered 6, after V lost 3 bases and J lost 11 bases. Germline-derived CDR1 and CDR2 are MGHRA and YSYEKL. This CDR3 contains 12 residues. CDR3 sequence: CASSHVTGDEYF. For the CDR3, the DNA is TGCGCCAGCAGCCACGTGACAGGGGACGAGTACTTC.